These 18 T cell receptor beta chains were sequenced from one sample in a study of shared clonotypes between healthy human individuals. Libraries were prepared by immunoSEQ multiplex PCR; TCRdb keeps only in-frame clonotypes and omits some of them. The sample records 1.4 million or so clones, about 98.5% being singletons. Sequenced sample: naive CD4+ T cells sorted from blood. Described subset: CD45RA+ positively selected. Receptors were obtained from a young man in good health.

J is TRBJ2-3 and V is TRBV11-2, with 7 bases aligning to TRBD1. The CDR3 is made up of 15 amino acids. From germline, CDR1 is SGHAT and CDR2 FQNNGV. V was pared by 5 bases and J by 6 bases, with 11 bases of the junction left unmatched. The CDR3: CASSLLDRDRDTQYF. CDR3 DNA sequence: TGTGCCAGCAGCCTTCTCGACAGGGATAGGGATACGCAGTATTTT.

V gene TRBV27 combines with J gene TRBJ2-5, with 10 bases matching TRBD2. The V gene's germline CDR1 is MNHEY and CDR2 SMNVEV (reference sequence). The CDR3 runs to 16 residues. After removal of 4 bases from V and 4 bases from J, the junction contained 9 bases not matched to a gene. For the CDR3, the DNA is TGTGCCAGCAGTTGGCGTAGGCTAGCGGGAGCAGAGACCCAGTACTTC. Residues: CASSWRRLAGAETQYF.

The chain is built from TRBV5-6 and TRBJ2-7; D remains unclear. From germline, CDR1 is SGHDT and CDR2 YYEEEE. The CDR3 consists of 13 residues. The V end lost 1 base, the J end lost 2 bases, and 7 bases lay between the germline ends. This CDR3 reads CASSLRIAYEQYF. The CDR3 DNA reads TGTGCCAGCAGCTTGAGGATAGCCTACGAGCAGTACTTC.

This chain uses TRBV4-1 with TRBJ2-5; D not resolved. V was clipped by 0 bases and J by 2 bases, with 7 bases between them. This CDR3 has 14 amino acids. Germline V gene data show CDR1 as MGHRA and CDR2 as YSYEKL. This chain's CDR3 is CASSQDQSQETQYF. CDR3 DNA: TGCGCCAGCAGCCAAGATCAGAGTCAAGAGACCCAGTACTTC.

This sequence joins TRBV28 and TRBJ1-2; D is possibly TRBD1 (5 bases). The CDR3 is 13 residues long. In germline, CDR1 is MDHEN, CDR2 SYDVKM. The DNA for the CDR3 is TGTGCGGCTAGGGGAGTTGGTAACTATGGCTACACCTTC. As protein: CAARGVGNYGYTF.

This chain links TRBV1 with TRBJ2-6; TRBD2 was called by the table and not checked on the DNA. TRBV1 is designated a pseudogene. This CDR3 comprises 19 residues. The CDR3, as DNA: TGCACCAGCAGCCAAGATCTAGAGAGCGCTCCCTCTGGGGCCAACGTCCTGACTTTC. It is translated as CTSSQDLESAPSGANVLTF.

This clone was seen a few times. This chain connects TRBV9 to TRBJ2-7; 9 nucleotides align to TRBD1. The V gene's germline CDR1 is SGDLS and CDR2 YYNGEE. This CDR3 spans 14 amino acids. V lost 4 bases to trimming and J lost 2 bases; unmatched junction nucleotides: 4. DNA of the CDR3: TGTGCCAGCAGCCCAAGGACAGGGGCCTACGAGCAGTACTTC. It specifies CASSPRTGAYEQYF.

This chain connects TRBV7-6 to TRBJ2-3; 14 bases agree with TRBD2. The CDR3 sequence is 18 residues long. Germline assignment: CDR1 SGHVS and CDR2 FNYEAQ. V dropped 0 bases and J dropped 1; count of bases not matched to a gene: 3. The CDR3: CASSLAGLAGGRTDTQYF. The CDR3 DNA reads as TGTGCCAGCAGCTTAGCCGGACTAGCGGGAGGCCGCACAGATACGCAGTATTTT.

The chain combines TRBV9 with TRBJ2-3, with TRBD2 matching 11 bases. Germline values: CDR1 SGDLS, CDR2 YYNGEE. Trimming removed 3 bases from V and 6 bases from J; junction bases left unmatched: 6. The length of the CDR3 is 15 residues. The CDR3 is CASSATSGRLDTQYF. DNA for the CDR3: TGTGCCAGCAGCGCTACTAGCGGGAGATTGGATACGCAGTATTTT.

V usage is TRBV29-1 and J usage is TRBJ1-2, with D unclear. The CDR3 sequence is 13 residues long. The germline V and J ends were trimmed by 2 bases and 8 bases, with 15 bases remaining between them. The germline CDR1 and CDR2 sequences are SQVTM and ANQGSEA. The CDR3 bases are TGCAGCGTTGAATTTGAGGGATTTGGGGGCTACACCTTC. This gives the protein CSVEFEGFGGYTF.

The chain couples TRBV2 to TRBJ2-7; no firm D call. The V end lost 5 bases, the J end lost 4 bases, and 15 bases lay between the germline ends. CDR1 is SNHLY and CDR2 is FYNNEI in the germline V gene. This CDR3 is 14 amino acids long. The CDR3 sequence is CASSPGSVGYEQYF. The CDR3 DNA reads TGTGCCAGCAGTCCTGGTTCTGTGGGATACGAGCAGTACTTC.

The rearrangement joins TRBV18 to TRBJ2-7; 8 bases match TRBD2. The CDR3 runs 17 residues. After removal of 3 bases from V and 3 bases from J, the junction contained 13 bases not matched to a gene. Per germline, CDR1 KGHSH and CDR2 LQKENI. As DNA, the CDR3 is TGTGCCAGCTCACCTACTCCGTTAGCGGGGACTTTCTACGAGCAGTACTTC. This translates into CASSPTPLAGTFYEQYF.

The chain couples TRBV5-1 to TRBJ2-4, with D uncertain. V lost 0 bases and J 0 bases, leaving 10 bases between the germline ends. The V gene's germline CDR1 is SGHRS and CDR2 YFSETQ. The CDR3 consists of 16 residues. CDR3 protein: CASSLGAGIAKNIQYF. The CDR3 nucleotides read TGCGCCAGCAGCTTGGGAGCAGGCATAGCCAAAAACATTCAGTACTTC.

This chain connects TRBV25-1 to TRBJ2-7; D unresolved. V lost 3 bases and J 0 bases, leaving 12 bases between the germline ends. CDR1 and CDR2 from the germline V gene are MGHDK and SYGVNS. The CDR3 contains 15 residues. Written as DNA, the CDR3 is TGTGCCAGCAGTGAGTCGACGGAGTACTCCTACGAGCAGTACTTC. Translation gives CASSESTEYSYEQYF.

The V and J genes are TRBV28 and TRBJ1-5; D is unresolved. V lost 3 bases and J 5 bases, leaving 14 bases between the germline ends. CDR3 length equals 15 residues. Per germline, CDR1 MDHEN and CDR2 SYDVKM. CDR3 region: CASSLIGEGHQPQHF. The CDR3 region has the DNA TGTGCCAGCAGTTTGATTGGGGAAGGACATCAGCCCCAGCATTTT.

The gene calls are TRBV30 and TRBJ1-5; 9 bases match TRBD1. The CDR3 length is 14 residues. CDR1 and CDR2 from the germline V gene are GTSNPN and SVGIG (reference sequence). V was pared by 0 bases and J by 9 bases, with 6 bases of the junction left unmatched. The CDR3 sequence: CAWSVMGQGMPQHF. CDR3 in DNA: TGTGCCTGGAGTGTAATGGGACAGGGCATGCCCCAGCATTTT.

The chain carries TRBV4-2 and TRBJ2-6; 7 nucleotides match TRBD1. CDR3 length: 17 amino acids. J was trimmed by 4 bases and V by 4 bases; bases with no gene match: 10. Germline values: CDR1 LGHNA, CDR2 YNFKEQ. The CDR3 DNA sequence: TGTGCCAGCAGCCCGGGACAGTCTCATGGAGGGGCCAACGTCCTGACTTTC. Its protein product is CASSPGQSHGGANVLTF.

This chain joins TRBV10-3 and TRBJ2-1; no reliable D call. There are 14 residues in the CDR3. Trimming removed 0 bases from V and 4 bases from J, with 7 bases in between. The V gene's germline CDR1 is ENHRY and CDR2 SYGVKD. In DNA, the CDR3 is TGTGCCATCAGTGAGTCAGCCGCTTACAATGAGCAGTTCTTC. Its protein product is CAISESAAYNEQFF.